Below, one T cell receptor (beta chain) is given with its context. These data originate in a study of blood T cells in healthy people across ages. Germline V gives CDR1 SGHNT, CDR2 YYREEE (reference sequence). V trimming: 4 bases; J trimming: 5 bases; junction bases outside the gene matches: 6. The CDR3 totals 13 residues. With a J-beta primer mix and a sample-barcoded 5' primer, a second PCR ran roughly 6 to 12 cycles. TCRdb recomputed calls from the 5' RACE reads with MiXCR, one row per CDR3 protein. The profile covers over 300,000 distinct CDR3 sequences, with 52% appearing a single time and 45% to 60% taken by the ten largest.

The chain combines TRBV5-4 with TRBJ2-7; 7 positions agree with TRBD1. This TCR derives from a man in his 60s in good health. The specimen sequenced was blood. The CDR3 sequence is CASSNRDSHEQYF. CDR3 DNA: TGTGCCAGCAGCAACCGGGACAGCCACGAGCAGTACTTC.